Listed below are T cell receptor delta chains from one sample, sequenced in a study of Vδ1+ human thymocytes. TCRdb made new clone calls on the multiplex PCR reads using CATT. The table lists 45,000 to 60,000 delta-chain clones, roughly 15% of them singletons. Sample: Vdelta1+ gamma-delta thymocytes from the thymus. The receptors stem from a girl less than two years old who had congenital heart surgery. Both conserved end residues are part of each CDR3. D genes are given only for firm matches. Some rows have no size entry. The others give once, few or many, or a class for an expanded clone.

v_gene	abundance	d_gene	j_gene	CDR3aa
TRDV1	.	TRDD3	TRDJ1	CALGTLGETDKLIF
TRDV2	many	.	TRDJ1	CACDRQEYTDKLIF
TRDV1	.	TRDD3	TRDJ1	CALGGLNPSYGTGGRTDKLIF
TRDV1	few	TRDD3	TRDJ1	CALGEGLALGDTDKLIF
TRDV1	.	.	TRDJ1	CALGEPGPWGPRHDKLIF
TRDV1	few	TRDD3	TRDJ1	CALGPSPYWGALYTDKLIF
TRDV1	few	TRDD3	TRDJ1	CALGESPPVYWGIRTYTDKLIF
TRDV1	.	TRDD3	TRDJ1	CALVLPGFTGGCEGKLIF
TRDV1	few	.	TRDJ1	CALGTRPSPRQVDKLIF
TRDV1	few	.	TRDJ1	CALGPPQPYVLGRSKLIF
TRDV1	few	TRDD3	TRDJ1	CALGEGDRAGSDKLIF
TRDV1	few	TRDD3	TRDJ1	CALGELGENQYWGIRADKLIF
TRDV1	.	.	TRDJ1	CALGEEILRGWGPTDKLIF
TRDV1	.	.	TRDJ1	CALGDQRPSYPFLLGDPPRNKLIF
TRDV1	.	.	TRDJ1	CALGVGILDAPDKLIF
TRDV1	.	TRDD3	TRDJ1	CALGVPERVLLGDTPDKLIF
TRDV1	.	.	TRDJ1	CALGEHSGGGRGDTDKLIF
TRDV1	few	TRDD3	TRDJ1	CALGELVGLGDTTDKLIF
TRDV1	.	.	TRDJ1	CALGGLAGGRAMYTDKLIF
TRDV1	.	.	TRDJ1	CALGEHPWGPIEDKLIF
TRDV1	.	TRDD3	TRDJ1	CALGEARAPPLLGGFGKLIF
TRDV1	few	TRDD3	TRDJ1	CALGDPQSQSGDTFDHTDKLIF
TRDV1	.	TRDD3	TRDJ1	CALGDPMWGIRGTDKLIF
TRDV1	.	TRDD2	TRDJ1	CALGKLLLPNSCSQGSTDKLIF
TRDV1	few	.	TRDJ1	CALGELVSVFLPPGMHTDKLIF
TRDV1	.	TRDD3	TRDJ1	CALGINGLPPYWGARNVDKLIF
TRDV1	.	.	TRDJ1	CALGALQPLKRLLPTGTTDKLIF
TRDV1	.	.	TRDJ1	CALGERSTDKLIF
TRAV29/DV5	medium-sized	.	TRDJ1	CAATEVRVDKLIF